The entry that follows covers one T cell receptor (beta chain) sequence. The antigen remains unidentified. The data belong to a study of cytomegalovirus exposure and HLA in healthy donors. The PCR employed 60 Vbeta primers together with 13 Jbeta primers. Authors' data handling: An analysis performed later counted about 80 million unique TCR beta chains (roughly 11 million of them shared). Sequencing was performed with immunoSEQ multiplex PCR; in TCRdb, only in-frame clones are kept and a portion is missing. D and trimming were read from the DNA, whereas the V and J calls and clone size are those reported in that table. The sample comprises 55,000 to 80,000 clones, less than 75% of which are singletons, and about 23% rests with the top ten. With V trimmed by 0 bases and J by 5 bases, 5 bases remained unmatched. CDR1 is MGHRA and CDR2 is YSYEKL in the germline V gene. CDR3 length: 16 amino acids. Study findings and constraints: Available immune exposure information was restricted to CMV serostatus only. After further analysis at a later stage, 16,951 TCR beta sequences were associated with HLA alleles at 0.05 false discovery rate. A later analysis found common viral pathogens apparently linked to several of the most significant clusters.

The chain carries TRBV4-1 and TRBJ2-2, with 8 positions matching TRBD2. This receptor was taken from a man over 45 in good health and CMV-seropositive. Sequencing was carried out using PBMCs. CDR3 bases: TGCGCCAGCAGCCAAGAGTACGGGAGGGATACCGGGGAGCTGTTTTTT. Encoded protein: CASSQEYGRDTGELFF.